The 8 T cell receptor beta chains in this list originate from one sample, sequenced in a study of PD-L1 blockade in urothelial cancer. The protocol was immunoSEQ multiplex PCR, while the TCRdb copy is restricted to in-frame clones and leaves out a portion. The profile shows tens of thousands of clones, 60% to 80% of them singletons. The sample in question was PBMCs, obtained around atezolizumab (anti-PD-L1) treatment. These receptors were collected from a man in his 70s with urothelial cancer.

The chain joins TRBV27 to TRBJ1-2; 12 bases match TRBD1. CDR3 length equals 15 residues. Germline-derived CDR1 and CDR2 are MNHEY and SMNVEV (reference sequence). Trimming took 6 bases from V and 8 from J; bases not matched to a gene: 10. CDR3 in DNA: TGTGCCAGCAGGGCACGGGACAGGGGGCGACAGGGCTACACCTTC. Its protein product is CASRARDRGRQGYTF.

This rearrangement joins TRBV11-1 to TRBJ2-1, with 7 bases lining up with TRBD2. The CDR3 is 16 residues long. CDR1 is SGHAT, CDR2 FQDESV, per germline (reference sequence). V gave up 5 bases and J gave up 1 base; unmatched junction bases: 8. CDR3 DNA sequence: TGTGCCAGCAGCCTCGGGACTACACCATCCTACAATGAGCAGTTCTTC. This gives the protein CASSLGTTPSYNEQFF.

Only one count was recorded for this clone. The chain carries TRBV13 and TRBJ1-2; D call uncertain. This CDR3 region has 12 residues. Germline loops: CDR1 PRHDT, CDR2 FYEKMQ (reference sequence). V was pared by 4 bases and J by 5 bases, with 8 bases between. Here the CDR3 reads CASSSWPYGYTF. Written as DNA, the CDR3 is TGTGCCAGCAGCTCATGGCCTTATGGCTACACCTTC.

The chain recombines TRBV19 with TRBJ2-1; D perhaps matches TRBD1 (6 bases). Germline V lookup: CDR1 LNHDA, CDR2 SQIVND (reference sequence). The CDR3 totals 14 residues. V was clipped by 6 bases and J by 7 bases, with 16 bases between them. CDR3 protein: CASRLSRDTNEQFF. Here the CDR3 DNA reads TGTGCCAGTAGATTATCCCGGGACACAAATGAGCAGTTCTTC. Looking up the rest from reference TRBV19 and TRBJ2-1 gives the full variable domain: DGGITQSPKYLFRKEGQNVTLSCEQNLNHDAMYWYRQDPGQGLRLIYYSQIVNDFQKGDIAEGYSVSREKKESFPLTVTSAQKNPTAFYLCASRLSRDTNEQFFGPGTRLTVL.

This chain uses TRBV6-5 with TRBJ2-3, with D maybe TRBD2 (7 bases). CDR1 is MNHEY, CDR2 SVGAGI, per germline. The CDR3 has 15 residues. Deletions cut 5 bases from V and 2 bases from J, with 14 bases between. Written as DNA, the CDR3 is TGTGCCAGCAGTCGAAGGGGGGGGATCACAGATACGCAGTATTTT. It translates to CASSRRGGITDTQYF.

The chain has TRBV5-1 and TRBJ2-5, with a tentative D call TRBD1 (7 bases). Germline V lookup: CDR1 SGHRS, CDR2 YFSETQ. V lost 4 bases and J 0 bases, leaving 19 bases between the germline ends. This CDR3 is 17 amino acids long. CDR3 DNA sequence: TGCGCCAGCAGCCCCTCCAGGGGGGCTGGGTACCAAGAGACCCAGTACTTC. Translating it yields CASSPSRGAGYQETQYF.

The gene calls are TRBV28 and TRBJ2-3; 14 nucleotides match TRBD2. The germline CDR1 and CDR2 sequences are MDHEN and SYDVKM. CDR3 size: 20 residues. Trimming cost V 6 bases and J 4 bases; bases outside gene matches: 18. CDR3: CASSRLGLAGGSLGPDTQYF. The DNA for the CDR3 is TGTGCCAGCAGCCGTCTCGGACTAGCGGGAGGATCGTTGGGCCCAGATACGCAGTATTTT.

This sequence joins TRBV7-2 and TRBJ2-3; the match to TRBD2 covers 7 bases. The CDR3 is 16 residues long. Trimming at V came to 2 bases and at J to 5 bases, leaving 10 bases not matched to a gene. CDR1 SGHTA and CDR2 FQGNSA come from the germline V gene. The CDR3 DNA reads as TGTGCCAGCAGCTTATCGGCTAGCGGACACCGAGATACGCAGTATTTT. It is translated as CASSLSASGHRDTQYF.